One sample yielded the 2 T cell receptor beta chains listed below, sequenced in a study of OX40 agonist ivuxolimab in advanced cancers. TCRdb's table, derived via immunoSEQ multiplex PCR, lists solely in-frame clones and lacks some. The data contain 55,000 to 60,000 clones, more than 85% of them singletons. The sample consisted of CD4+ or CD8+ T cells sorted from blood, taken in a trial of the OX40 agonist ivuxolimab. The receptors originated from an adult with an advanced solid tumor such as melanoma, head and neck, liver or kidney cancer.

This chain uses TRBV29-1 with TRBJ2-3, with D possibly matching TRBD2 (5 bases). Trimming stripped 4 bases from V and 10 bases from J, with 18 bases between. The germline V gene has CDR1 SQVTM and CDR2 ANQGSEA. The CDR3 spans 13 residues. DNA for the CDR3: TGCAGCGTTGGAGGCCTAACTGGACTTGCGCAGTATTTT. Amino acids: CSVGGLTGLAQYF.

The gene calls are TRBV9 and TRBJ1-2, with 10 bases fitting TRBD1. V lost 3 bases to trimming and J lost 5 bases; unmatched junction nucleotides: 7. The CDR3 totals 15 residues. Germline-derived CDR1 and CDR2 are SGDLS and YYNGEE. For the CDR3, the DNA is TGTGCCAGCAGCGCCTCCGGGACAGGGGTATATGGCTACACCTTC. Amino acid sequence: CASSASGTGVYGYTF.